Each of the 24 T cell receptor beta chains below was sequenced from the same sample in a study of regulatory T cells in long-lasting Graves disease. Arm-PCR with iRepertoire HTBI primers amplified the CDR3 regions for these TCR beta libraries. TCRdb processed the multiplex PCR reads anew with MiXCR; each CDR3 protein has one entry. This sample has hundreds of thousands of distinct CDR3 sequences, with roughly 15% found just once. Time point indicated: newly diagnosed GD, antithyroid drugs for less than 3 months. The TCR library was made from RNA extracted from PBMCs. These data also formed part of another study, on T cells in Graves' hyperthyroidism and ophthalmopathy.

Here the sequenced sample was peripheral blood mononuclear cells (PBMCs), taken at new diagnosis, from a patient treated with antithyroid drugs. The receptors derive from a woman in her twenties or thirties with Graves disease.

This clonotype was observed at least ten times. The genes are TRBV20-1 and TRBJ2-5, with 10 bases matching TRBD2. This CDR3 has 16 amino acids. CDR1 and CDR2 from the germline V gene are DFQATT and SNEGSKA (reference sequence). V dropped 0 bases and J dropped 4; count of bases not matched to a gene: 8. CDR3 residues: CSARDGGGLATETQYF. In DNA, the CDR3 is TGCAGTGCTAGAGATGGCGGGGGACTAGCGACAGAGACCCAGTACTTC.

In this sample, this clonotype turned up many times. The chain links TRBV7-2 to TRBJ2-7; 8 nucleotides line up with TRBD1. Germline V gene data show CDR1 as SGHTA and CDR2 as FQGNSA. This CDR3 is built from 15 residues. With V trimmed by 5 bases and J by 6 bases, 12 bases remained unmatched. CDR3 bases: TGTGCCAGCAGCAAAGGTGGGACAGGTGCCCTCGAGCAGTACTTC. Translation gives CASSKGGTGALEQYF.

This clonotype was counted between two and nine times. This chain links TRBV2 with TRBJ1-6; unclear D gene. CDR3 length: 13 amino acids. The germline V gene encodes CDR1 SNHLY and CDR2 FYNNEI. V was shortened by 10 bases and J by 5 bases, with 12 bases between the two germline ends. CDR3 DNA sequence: TGTGCCATCGGCCCAGCGCATAATTCACCCCTCCACTTT. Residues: CAIGPAHNSPLHF.

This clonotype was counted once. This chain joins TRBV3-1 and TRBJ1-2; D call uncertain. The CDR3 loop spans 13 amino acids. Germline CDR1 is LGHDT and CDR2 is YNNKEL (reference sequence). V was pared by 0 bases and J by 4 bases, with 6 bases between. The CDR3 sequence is CASSQEAGYGYTF. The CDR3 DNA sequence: TGTGCCAGCAGCCAAGAGGCAGGCTATGGCTACACCTTC.

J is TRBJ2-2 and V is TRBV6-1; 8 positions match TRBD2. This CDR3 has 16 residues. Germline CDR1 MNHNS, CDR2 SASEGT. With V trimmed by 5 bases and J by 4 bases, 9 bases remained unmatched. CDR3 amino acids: CASSPWERGTTGELFF. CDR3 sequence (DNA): TGTGCCAGCAGTCCCTGGGAGCGGGGGACCACCGGGGAGCTGTTTTTT.

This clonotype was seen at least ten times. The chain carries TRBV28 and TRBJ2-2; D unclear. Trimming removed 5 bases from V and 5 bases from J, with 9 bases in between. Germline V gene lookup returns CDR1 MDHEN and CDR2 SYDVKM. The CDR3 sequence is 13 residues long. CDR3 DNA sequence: TGTGCCAGCAGTCACCCCCTAACCGGGGAGCTGTTTTTT. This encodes CASSHPLTGELFF.

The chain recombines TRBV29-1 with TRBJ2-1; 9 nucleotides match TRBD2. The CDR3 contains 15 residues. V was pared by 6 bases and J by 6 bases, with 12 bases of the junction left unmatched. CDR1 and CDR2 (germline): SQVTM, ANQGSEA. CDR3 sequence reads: CSVRLAGAPGNEQFF. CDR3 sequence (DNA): TGCAGCGTCCGATTAGCGGGAGCCCCCGGCAATGAGCAGTTCTTC.

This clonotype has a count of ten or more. The CDR3 DNA follows: TGCAGTGCTAATCCGCCGGTGGGAGTGAGGGGCTACACCTTC. Translation gives CSANPPVGVRGYTF. The V call is TRBV20-1, the J call TRBJ1-2; D not resolved. The length of the CDR3 is 14 residues. In germline, CDR1 is DFQATT, CDR2 SNEGSKA (reference sequence). V was cut by 4 bases and J by 8 bases, with 20 bases left in between.

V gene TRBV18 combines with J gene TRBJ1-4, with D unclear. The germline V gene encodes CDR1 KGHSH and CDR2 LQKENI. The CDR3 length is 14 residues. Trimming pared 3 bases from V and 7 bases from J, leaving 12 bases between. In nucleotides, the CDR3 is TGTGCCAGCTCACCTCGGGGAGAGAGTGAAAAACTGTTTTTT. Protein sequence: CASSPRGESEKLFF.

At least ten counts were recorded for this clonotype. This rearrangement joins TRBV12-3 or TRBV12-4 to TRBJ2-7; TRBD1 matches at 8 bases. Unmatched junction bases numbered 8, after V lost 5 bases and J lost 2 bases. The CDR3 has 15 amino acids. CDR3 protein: CASSVVGTGPYEQYF. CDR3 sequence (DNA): TGTGCCAGCAGTGTTGTTGGGACAGGCCCCTACGAGCAGTACTTC.

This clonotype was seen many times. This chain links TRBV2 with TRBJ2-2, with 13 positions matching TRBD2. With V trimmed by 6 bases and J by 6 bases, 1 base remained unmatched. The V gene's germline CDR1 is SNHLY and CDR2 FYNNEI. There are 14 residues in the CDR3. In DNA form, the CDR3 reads TGTGCCAGCAGAACTAGCGGGAGGGCCGGGGAGCTGTTTTTT. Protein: CASRTSGRAGELFF.

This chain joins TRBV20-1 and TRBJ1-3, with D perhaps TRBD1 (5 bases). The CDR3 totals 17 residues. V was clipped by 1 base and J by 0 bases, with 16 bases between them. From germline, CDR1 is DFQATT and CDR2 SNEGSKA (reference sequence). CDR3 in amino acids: CSARVLQVASSGNTIYF. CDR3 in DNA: TGCAGTGCTAGAGTCCTACAGGTTGCAAGCTCTGGAAACACCATATATTTT.

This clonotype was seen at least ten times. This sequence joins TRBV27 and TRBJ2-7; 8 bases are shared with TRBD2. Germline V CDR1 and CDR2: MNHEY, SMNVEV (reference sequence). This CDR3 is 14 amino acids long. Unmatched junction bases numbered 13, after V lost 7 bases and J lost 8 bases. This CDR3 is CASMPALAAVKQYF. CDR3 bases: TGTGCCAGCATGCCAGCACTAGCGGCGGTAAAGCAGTACTTC.

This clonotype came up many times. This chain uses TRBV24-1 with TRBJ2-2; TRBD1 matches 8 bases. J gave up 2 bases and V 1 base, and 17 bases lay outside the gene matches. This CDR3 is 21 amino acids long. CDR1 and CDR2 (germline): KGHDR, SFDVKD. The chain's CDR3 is CATSDFKGLVGTGRNTGELFF. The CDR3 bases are TGTGCCACCAGTGATTTTAAGGGTCTGGTAGGGACAGGTAGAAACACCGGGGAGCTGTTTTTT.

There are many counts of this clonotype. CDR3 sequence: CASSGQINQPQHF. The CDR3 nucleotides read TGTGCCAGCAGTGGACAAATAAATCAGCCCCAGCATTTT. The chain links TRBV6-4 to TRBJ1-5; D gene uncertain. Germline CDR1 and CDR2: MRHNA and SNTAGT. The CDR3 extends over 13 amino acids. Trimming took 4 bases from V and 4 from J, leaving 8 bases between them.

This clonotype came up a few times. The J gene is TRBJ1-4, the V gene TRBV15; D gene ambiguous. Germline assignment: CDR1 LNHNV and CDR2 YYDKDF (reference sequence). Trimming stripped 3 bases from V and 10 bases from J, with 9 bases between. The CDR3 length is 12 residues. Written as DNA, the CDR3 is TGTGCCACCAGCAGCGGACCCCCAAAACTGTTTTTT. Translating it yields CATSSGPPKLFF.

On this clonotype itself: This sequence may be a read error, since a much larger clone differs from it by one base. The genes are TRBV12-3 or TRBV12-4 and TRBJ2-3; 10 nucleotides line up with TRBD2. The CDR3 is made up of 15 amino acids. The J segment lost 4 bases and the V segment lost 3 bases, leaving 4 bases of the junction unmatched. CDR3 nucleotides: TGTGCCAGCAGTTTCACTAGCGGGATAGCAGATACGCAGTATTTT. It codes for CASSFTSGIADTQYF.

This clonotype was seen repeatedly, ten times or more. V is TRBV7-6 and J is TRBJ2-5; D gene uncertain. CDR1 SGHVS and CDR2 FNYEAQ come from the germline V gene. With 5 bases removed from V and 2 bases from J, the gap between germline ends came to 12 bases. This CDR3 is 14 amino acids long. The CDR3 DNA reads TGTGCCAGCAGCCACCAAGAACTTCAAGAGACCCAGTACTTC. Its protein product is CASSHQELQETQYF.

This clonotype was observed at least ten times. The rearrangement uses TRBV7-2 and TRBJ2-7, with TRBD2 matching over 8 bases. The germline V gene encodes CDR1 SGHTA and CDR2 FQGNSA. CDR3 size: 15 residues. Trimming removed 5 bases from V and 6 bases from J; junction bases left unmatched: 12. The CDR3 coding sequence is TGTGCCAGCAGCCTCCAGGCGGGAGGACCCATCGAGCAGTACTTC. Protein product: CASSLQAGGPIEQYF.

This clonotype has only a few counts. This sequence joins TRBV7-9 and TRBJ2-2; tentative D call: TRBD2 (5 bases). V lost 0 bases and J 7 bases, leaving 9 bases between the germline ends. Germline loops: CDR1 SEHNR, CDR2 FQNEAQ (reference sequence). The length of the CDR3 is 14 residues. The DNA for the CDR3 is TGTGCCAGCAGCTTAGCGGGAGCCGACGGGGAGCTGTTTTTT. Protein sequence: CASSLAGADGELFF.

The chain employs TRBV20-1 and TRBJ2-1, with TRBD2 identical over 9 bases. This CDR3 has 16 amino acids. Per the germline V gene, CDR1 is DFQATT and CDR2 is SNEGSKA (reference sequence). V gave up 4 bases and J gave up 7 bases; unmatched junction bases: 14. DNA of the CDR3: TGCAGTGCTACCCCCCCCTTAGCGGGAGTGATAAATGAGCAGTTCTTC. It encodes CSATPPLAGVINEQFF.

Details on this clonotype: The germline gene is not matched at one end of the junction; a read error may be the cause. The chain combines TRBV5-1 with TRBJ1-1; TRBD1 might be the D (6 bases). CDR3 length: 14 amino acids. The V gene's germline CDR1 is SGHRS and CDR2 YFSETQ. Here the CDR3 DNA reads TGCGCCAGCACCCTCGGACAGCTGAACACTGAAGCTATCTTT. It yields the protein CASTLGQLNTEAIF.

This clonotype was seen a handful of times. CDR3 amino acids: CASTGGRETGYEQYF. CDR3 sequence (DNA): TGTGCCAGTACAGGCGGTCGGGAGACTGGCTACGAGCAGTACTTC. The chain carries TRBV19 and TRBJ2-7, with a weak D call TRBD2 (6 bases). Germline lookup yields CDR1 LNHDA and CDR2 SQIVND (reference sequence). Deletions cut 7 bases from V and 3 bases from J, with 19 bases between. The CDR3 spans 15 residues.

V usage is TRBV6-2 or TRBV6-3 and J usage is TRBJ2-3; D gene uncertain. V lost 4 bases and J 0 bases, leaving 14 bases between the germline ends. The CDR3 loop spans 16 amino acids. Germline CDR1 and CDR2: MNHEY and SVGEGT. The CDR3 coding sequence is TGTGCCAGCAGTTTTGTCGGCGGAGTTAGCACAGATACGCAGTATTTT. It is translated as CASSFVGGVSTDTQYF.